One and the same sample provided the 4 T cell receptor beta chains below, sequenced in a study of T cell responses to AZD1222 COVID-19 vaccine. Only in-frame clones appear in the TCRdb table, and some are missing; sequencing was by immunoSEQ multiplex PCR. Among about 130,000 clones listed, roughly 90% were seen once. Here the sequenced sample was peripheral blood, taken on day 0 of AZD1222 vaccination. The receptors originated from an adult in good health.

V is TRBV7-9 and J is TRBJ1-1; unclear D gene. The germline CDR1 and CDR2 sequences are SEHNR and FQNEAQ (reference sequence). Deletions cut 4 bases from V and 8 bases from J, with 14 bases between. The CDR3 length is 13 residues. The CDR3 reads CASSSAGRREAFF. In nucleotides, the CDR3 is TGTGCCAGCAGCTCAGCGGGCAGAAGAGAAGCTTTCTTT.

CDR3 loop: CASSPSTSAQGRYGYTF. CDR3 in DNA: TGTGCCAGCTCACCCTCAACTTCAGCCCAGGGTCGGTATGGCTACACCTTC. This rearrangement joins TRBV18 to TRBJ1-2; perhaps TRBD1 as D (5 bases). This CDR3 is built from 17 residues. The germline gives CDR1 KGHSH, CDR2 LQKENI. The germline V and J ends were trimmed by 3 bases and 5 bases, with 22 bases remaining between them.

In its sample, this clone was seen once. The chain uses TRBV14 and TRBJ2-3; tentatively, D is TRBD1 (5 bases). Germline-derived CDR1 and CDR2 are SGHDN and FVKESK. This CDR3 contains 17 residues. With 2 bases removed from V and 0 bases from J, the gap between germline ends came to 15 bases. CDR3 DNA: TGTGCCAGCAGCCAACGTCTAGGACAATCTAGCACAGATACGCAGTATTTT. Translated: CASSQRLGQSSTDTQYF.

The chain uses TRBV4-2 and TRBJ2-3, with TRBD2 matching 14 bases. From germline, CDR1 is LGHNA and CDR2 YNFKEQ. This CDR3 has 17 amino acids. Trimming took 2 bases from V and 4 from J; bases not matched to a gene: 5. The chain's CDR3 is CASSQLTSGGASDTQYF. The CDR3 DNA reads as TGTGCCAGCAGCCAATTGACTAGCGGGGGGGCCTCAGATACGCAGTATTTT.